This T cell receptor (beta chain) derives from a study of response to subunit inactivated influenza vaccine. Comments on this clonotype: The target antigen is unknown.

The V end was cut by 4 bases, the J end by 6 bases, with 13 bases between. Germline-derived CDR1 and CDR2 are MGHRA and YSYEKL. CDR3 size: 14 residues. In TCRdb, the RT-PCR reads were re-called with MiXCR into one record per CDR3 protein. The table has under 200,000 distinct CDR3 sequences, roughly 10% seen once. Whole-study results and caveats: Seasonal influenza vaccination, on each occasion, was suggested by the authors to recruit few new T cells.

This TCR was sampled from a man aged 50 to 75 who received an inactivated influenza vaccine. The sequences come from CD8+ T cells sorted from PBMCs, collected roughly 24 months after vaccination. This chain joins TRBV4-1 and TRBJ1-5; D is uncertain. CDR3 in DNA: TGCGCCAGCAGCCCGCTGGGGAATGGTCAGCCCCAGCATTTT. Translated: CASSPLGNGQPQHF.